These 9 T cell receptor beta chains share one sample of origin, sequenced in a study of PD-1 blockade in classical Hodgkin lymphoma. The protocol was immunoSEQ multiplex PCR, while the TCRdb copy is restricted to in-frame clones and leaves out a portion. The data show about 41,000 clones, with 60% to 80% seen just once and approximately 2.6% held by the top ten. Time point here: cycle 4 day 1 (C4D1), after about 6 weeks of nivolumab. Autologous stem cell transplantation was followed by relapse in every patient, and brentuximab vedotin exposure varied. Material: peripheral blood mononuclear cells (PBMCs), obtained before the fourth cycle of nivolumab. The receptor source for this set is a human donor with classical Hodgkin lymphoma.

V usage is TRBV6-1 and J usage is TRBJ2-7, with 8 bases matching TRBD2. Trimming at V came to 5 bases and at J to 0 bases, leaving 6 bases not matched to a gene. Germline V gives CDR1 MNHNS, CDR2 SASEGT. This CDR3 is 15 amino acids long. CDR3 nucleotides: TGTGCCAGCAGTCCCCAGCGGGGGTTCTCCTACGAGCAGTACTTC. Protein: CASSPQRGFSYEQYF.

This clone occurred a few times. The rearrangement uses TRBV7-3 and TRBJ1-1; D gene uncertain. The germline V gene encodes CDR1 SGHTA and CDR2 FQGTGA. V was clipped by 5 bases and J by 0 bases, with 7 bases between them. CDR3 length: 13 residues. The CDR3 DNA reads TGTGCCAGCAGCCCGGCCATGAACACTGAAGCTTTCTTT. Translating gives CASSPAMNTEAFF.

The chain recombines TRBV5-1 with TRBJ1-2, with 9 bases identical to TRBD1. CDR1 and CDR2 (germline): SGHRS, YFSETQ. The CDR3 is 14 residues long. The V and J ends lost 6 bases and 5 bases, in that order; junction bases with no gene match: 8. CDR3 region: CASKLQGAGYGYTF. The CDR3 nucleotides read TGCGCCAGCAAACTACAGGGGGCAGGGTATGGCTACACCTTC.

This chain joins TRBV7-8 and TRBJ2-7; weak D call: TRBD1 (6 bases). The CDR3 has 14 amino acids. Trimming took off 4 bases at V and 0 bases at J, with 10 bases between the two ends. Germline V CDR1 and CDR2: SGHVS, FQNEAQ. CDR3 loop: CASSSGQLSYEQYF. The CDR3 region has the DNA TGTGCCAGCAGCTCTGGACAGCTCTCCTACGAGCAGTACTTC. The full variable domain, rest sourced from reference TRBV7-8 and TRBJ2-7, is GAGVSQSPRYKVAKRGQDVALRCDPISGHVSLFWYQQALGQGPEFLTYFQNEAQLDKSGLPSDRFFAERPEGSVSTLKIQRTQQEDSAVYLCASSSGQLSYEQYFGPGTRLTVT.

This chain joins TRBV21-1 and TRBJ2-7; the table assigns TRBD2, which was not confirmed against the DNA. TRBV21-1 represents a pseudogene. This CDR3 is 21 amino acids long. The CDR3 region has the DNA TGTGCCAGCAGCGCCCTGCCAAGGAGACTAGCGGGCCCTAGGGAACTCTACGAGCAGTACTTC. Translation: CASSALPRRLAGPRELYEQYF.

This rearrangement joins TRBV4-1 to TRBJ2-7, with D possibly being TRBD1 (6 bases). The CDR3 loop spans 14 amino acids. Per germline, CDR1 MGHRA and CDR2 YSYEKL. The V gene lost 1 base and the J gene lost 3 bases, with 10 bases spanning the gap. The CDR3 region is CASSQAGHLYEQYF. The CDR3 region has the DNA TGCGCCAGCAGCCAAGCGGGACACCTCTACGAGCAGTACTTC.

The chain has TRBV4-1 and TRBJ2-3; 8 nucleotides agree with TRBD2. The ends lost 2 bases at V and 6 bases at J; junction bases unmatched: 13. This CDR3 contains 17 residues. Looked up from germline, CDR1 is MGHRA and CDR2 is YSYEKL. CDR3 in DNA: TGCGCCAGCAGCCAATACTCGGGACTAGGGTTGGCCGATACGCAGTATTTT. This sequence encodes CASSQYSGLGLADTQYF.

The chain uses TRBV2 and TRBJ1-5; 7 bases are shared with TRBD1. V gave up 6 bases and J gave up 6 bases; unmatched junction bases: 11. Germline CDR1 and CDR2: SNHLY and FYNNEI. The CDR3 spans 15 residues. In DNA form, the CDR3 reads TGTGCCAGCAGAGAAAAGACAGGGTGGGGTCAGCCCCAGCATTTT. As protein: CASREKTGWGQPQHF.

The V call is TRBV2, the J call TRBJ2-3, with a possible D match to TRBD1 (5 bases). Germline CDR1 SNHLY, CDR2 FYNNEI. Trimming took 2 bases from V and 2 from J, leaving 11 bases between them. This CDR3 is built from 15 residues. Here the CDR3 DNA reads TGTGCCAGCAGTGAATTAGAAGGGGACACAGATACGCAGTATTTT. Translation gives CASSELEGDTDTQYF.